The 17 T cell receptor beta chains presented below share a single source sample, sequenced in a study of cytomegalovirus exposure and HLA in healthy donors. The PCR had 60 Vbeta and 13 Jbeta primers. Some clones are missing from TCRdb's copy, which holds only in-frame ones; the method was immunoSEQ multiplex PCR. Here the sample spans 130,000 to 150,000 clones, around 83% being singletons. The sequencing sample was made of PBMCs. These receptors all stem from a male donor in good health and CMV-seropositive.

This clone was detected only once. The genes are TRBV7-3 and TRBJ2-2, with 9 positions matching TRBD1. V lost 5 bases and J lost 4; bases outside the gene matches: 14. Germline V lookup: CDR1 SGHTA, CDR2 FQGTGA. The CDR3 spans 18 residues. The CDR3 spells CASSRLGGQGSGTGELFF. The DNA for the CDR3 is TGTGCCAGCAGCCGACTCGGCGGACAGGGGTCGGGCACCGGGGAGCTGTTTTTT.

This rearrangement joins TRBV5-4 to TRBJ1-6; D is unresolved. The CDR3 sequence is 16 residues long. Trimming removed 2 bases from V and 3 bases from J, with 12 bases in between. Germline CDR1 reads SGHNT; CDR2 reads YYREEE (reference sequence). The CDR3 region has the DNA TGTGCCAGCAGCTTCGGTCCCACCTACTATAATTCACCCCTCCACTTT. Its protein product is CASSFGPTYYNSPLHF.

This clone was detected a few times. V and J are TRBV18 and TRBJ2-1; 12 bases match TRBD2. Germline V gene lookup returns CDR1 KGHSH and CDR2 LQKENI. The CDR3 spans 16 residues. V was pared by 2 bases and J by 7 bases, with 6 bases of the junction left unmatched. The CDR3 reads CASSPSGTSGSNEQFF. CDR3 coding DNA: TGTGCCAGCTCACCATCCGGGACTAGCGGGTCAAATGAGCAGTTCTTC.

The chain joins TRBV7-3 to TRBJ1-3, with D unresolved. Germline V gene sequence: CDR1 SGHTA, CDR2 FQGTGA. Trimming left V 4 bases short and J 4 bases short, with 11 bases between. The CDR3 length is 14 residues. Here the CDR3 reads CASSSTWLGNTIYF. CDR3 DNA sequence: TGTGCCAGCAGCTCCACTTGGTTGGGAAACACCATATATTTT.

The J gene is TRBJ2-3, the V gene TRBV28; 8 bases agree with TRBD2. The CDR3 sequence is 15 residues long. Per the germline V gene, CDR1 is MDHEN and CDR2 is SYDVKM. Trimming cost V 5 bases and J 2 bases; bases outside gene matches: 6. Written as DNA, the CDR3 is TGTGCCAGCAGTCCGGGAGGGCCCTACACAGATACGCAGTATTTT. As protein: CASSPGGPYTDTQYF.

The CDR3: CASSLTGRGRSAGELFF. CDR3 DNA: TGTGCCAGCAGCTTAACCGGGCGCGGGAGGAGCGCCGGGGAGCTGTTTTTT. The chain carries TRBV13 and TRBJ2-2; TRBD2 matches 8 bases. This CDR3 region has 17 residues. The germline V gene has CDR1 PRHDT and CDR2 FYEKMQ (reference sequence). V gave up 2 bases and J gave up 6 bases; unmatched junction bases: 11. Variable domain in full (rest from reference TRBV13 and TRBJ2-2): AAGVIQSPRHLIKEKRETATLKCYPIPRHDTVYWYQQGPGQDPQFLISFYEKMQSDKGSIPDRFSAQQFSDYHSELNMSSLELGDSALYFCASSLTGRGRSAGELFFGEGSRLTVL.

This chain links TRBV4-2 with TRBJ2-3; TRBD2 aligns across 11 bases. With V trimmed by 1 base and J by 4 bases, 4 bases remained unmatched. Germline V lookup: CDR1 LGHNA, CDR2 YNFKEQ. CDR3 length: 16 amino acids. The CDR3 reads CASSQGTSGRADTQYF. The CDR3 nucleotides read TGTGCCAGCAGCCAAGGAACTAGCGGGAGAGCAGATACGCAGTATTTT.

The chain carries TRBV5-4 and TRBJ1-3; D perhaps matches TRBD1 (6 bases). There are 15 residues in the CDR3. V lost 4 bases to trimming and J lost 0 bases, with 11 bases between them. The germline V gene has CDR1 SGHNT and CDR2 YYREEE (reference sequence). The CDR3 reads CASSKDRRSGNTIYF. The CDR3 coding sequence is TGTGCCAGCAGCAAGGACAGACGCTCTGGAAACACCATATATTTT.

V usage is TRBV6-5 and J usage is TRBJ1-4; 9 bases map to TRBD1. The germline CDR1 and CDR2 sequences are MNHEY and SVGAGI. This CDR3 comprises 15 residues. V was clipped by 3 bases and J by 8 bases; unmatched bases: 7. The DNA of the CDR3 is TGTGCCAGCAGTTATACAGGGGGCTTGGGGGAAAAACTGTTTTTT. This gives the protein CASSYTGGLGEKLFF.

J is TRBJ1-2 and V is TRBV7-2; 7 nucleotides align to TRBD1. The CDR3 is made up of 15 amino acids. The germline V gene has CDR1 SGHTA and CDR2 FQGNSA. Trimming removed 6 bases from V and 6 bases from J; junction bases left unmatched: 13. The CDR3 loop is CASSPYGPTGNGYTF. The CDR3 DNA follows: TGTGCCAGCAGTCCATACGGGCCGACAGGGAATGGCTACACCTTC.

This chain uses TRBV5-1 with TRBJ2-4, with TRBD2 matching over 12 bases. This CDR3 is built from 15 residues. CDR1 SGHRS and CDR2 YFSETQ come from the germline V gene. V shed 6 bases, J shed 8 bases, and the junction held 9 bases outside the gene matches. The CDR3 region is CASTDLAGGPDIQYF. The CDR3 nucleotides read TGCGCCAGCACCGACCTAGCGGGAGGGCCGGACATTCAGTACTTC.

V gene TRBV6-1 combines with J gene TRBJ1-4; D is undetermined. From germline, CDR1 is MNHNS and CDR2 SASEGT. The CDR3 contains 14 residues. Trimming removed 3 bases at V and 5 bases at J, with 10 bases between. In DNA form, the CDR3 reads TGTGCCAGCAGTGATTGGGCAGAGAATGAAAAACTGTTTTTT. It codes for CASSDWAENEKLFF.

V usage is TRBV9 and J usage is TRBJ2-1; 11 nucleotides line up with TRBD2. After removal of 3 bases from V and 7 bases from J, the junction contained 9 bases not matched to a gene. The CDR3 runs 16 residues. Germline V CDR1 and CDR2: SGDLS, YYNGEE. In DNA form, the CDR3 reads TGTGCCAGCAGCGCGGCTCTAGCGGGAGGTTTGAATGAGCAGTTCTTC. This sequence encodes CASSAALAGGLNEQFF.

The rearrangement links TRBV19 to TRBJ1-6; D remains ambiguous. Germline V gene lookup returns CDR1 LNHDA and CDR2 SQIVND (reference sequence). This CDR3 has 12 amino acids. V dropped 5 bases and J dropped 6 bases, with 5 bases sitting between them. CDR3 residues: CASSVANSPLHF. The CDR3, as DNA: TGTGCCAGTAGTGTGGCTAATTCACCCCTCCACTTT. The complete variable domain, with remaining parts taken from reference TRBV19 and TRBJ1-6, reads DGGITQSPKYLFRKEGQNVTLSCEQNLNHDAMYWYRQDPGQGLRLIYYSQIVNDFQKGDIAEGYSVSREKKESFPLTVTSAQKNPTAFYLCASSVANSPLHFGNGTRLTVT.

The chain carries TRBV4-2 and TRBJ2-5, with TRBD2 matching over 14 bases. Germline CDR1 is LGHNA and CDR2 is YNFKEQ. This CDR3 has 17 amino acids. V was clipped by 1 base and J by 5 bases; unmatched bases: 6. This CDR3 is CASSQGLAGGPTETQYF. CDR3 nucleotides: TGTGCCAGCAGCCAAGGACTAGCGGGAGGGCCGACGGAGACCCAGTACTTC.

The rearrangement links TRBV9 to TRBJ2-5; a weak D match, TRBD2 (5 bases). Germline V CDR1 and CDR2: SGDLS, YYNGEE. The V gene lost 0 bases and the J gene lost 5 bases, with 20 bases spanning the gap. The CDR3 runs to 17 residues. This CDR3 is CASSVESGSTALETQYF. The CDR3 nucleotides read TGTGCCAGCAGCGTAGAAAGCGGCAGTACCGCCCTGGAGACCCAGTACTTC.

This chain joins TRBV7-9 and TRBJ1-1; D is perhaps TRBD1 (6 bases). The CDR3 loop spans 11 amino acids. Looked up from germline, CDR1 is SEHNR and CDR2 is FQNEAQ (reference sequence). Between the trimmed V and J ends, which lost 1 base and 12 bases, there was a span of 9 bases. This chain's CDR3 is CASSLDRATFF. The CDR3 DNA sequence: TGTGCCAGCAGCTTAGACAGGGCGACTTTCTTT.